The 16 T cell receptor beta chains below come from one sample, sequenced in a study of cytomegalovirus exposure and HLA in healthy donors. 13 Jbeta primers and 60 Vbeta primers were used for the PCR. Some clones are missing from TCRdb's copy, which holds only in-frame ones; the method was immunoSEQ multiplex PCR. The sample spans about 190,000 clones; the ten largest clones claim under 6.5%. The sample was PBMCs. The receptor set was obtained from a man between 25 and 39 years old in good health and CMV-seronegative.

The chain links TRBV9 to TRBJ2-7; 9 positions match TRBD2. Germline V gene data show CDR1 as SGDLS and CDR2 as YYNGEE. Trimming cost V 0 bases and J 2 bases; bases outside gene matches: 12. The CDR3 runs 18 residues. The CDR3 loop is CASSVGYLGPSGAYEQYF. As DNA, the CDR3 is TGTGCCAGCAGCGTAGGTTACTTAGGGCCTAGCGGGGCCTACGAGCAGTACTTC.

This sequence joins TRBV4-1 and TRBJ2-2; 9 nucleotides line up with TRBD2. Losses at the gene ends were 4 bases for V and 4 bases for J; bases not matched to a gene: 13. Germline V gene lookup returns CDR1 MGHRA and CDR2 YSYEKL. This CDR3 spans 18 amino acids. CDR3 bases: TGCGCCAGCAGCCGGGATATACCGCAAGCGGGAGGCACCGGGGAGCTGTTTTTT. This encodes CASSRDIPQAGGTGELFF.

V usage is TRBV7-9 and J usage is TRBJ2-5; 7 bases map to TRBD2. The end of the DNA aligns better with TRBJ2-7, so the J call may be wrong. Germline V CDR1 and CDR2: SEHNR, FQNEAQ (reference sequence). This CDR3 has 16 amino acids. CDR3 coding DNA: TGTGCCAGCAGCTCCGGGACTACTCAATTTCCCTACGAGCAGTACTTC. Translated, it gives CASSSGTTQFPYEQYF.

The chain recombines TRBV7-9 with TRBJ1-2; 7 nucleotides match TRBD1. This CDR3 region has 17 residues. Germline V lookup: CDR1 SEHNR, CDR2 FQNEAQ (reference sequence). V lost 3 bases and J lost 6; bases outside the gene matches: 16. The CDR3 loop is CASSFTRRQGGENGYTF. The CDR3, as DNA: TGTGCCAGCAGCTTCACCCGACGCCAAGGGGGCGAAAATGGCTACACCTTC.

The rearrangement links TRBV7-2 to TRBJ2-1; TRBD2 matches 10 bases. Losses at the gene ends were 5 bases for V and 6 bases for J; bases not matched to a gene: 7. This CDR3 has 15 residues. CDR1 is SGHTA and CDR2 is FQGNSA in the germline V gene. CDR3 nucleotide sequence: TGTGCCAGCAGCCCCCTCGGACTAGCGGCCAATGAGCAGTTCTTC. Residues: CASSPLGLAANEQFF.

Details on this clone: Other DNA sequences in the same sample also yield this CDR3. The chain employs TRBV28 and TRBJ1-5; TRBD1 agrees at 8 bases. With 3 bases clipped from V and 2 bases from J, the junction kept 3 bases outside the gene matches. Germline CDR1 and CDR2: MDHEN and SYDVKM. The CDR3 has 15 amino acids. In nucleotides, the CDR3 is TGTGCCAGCAGTTTGCCACAGGGGGGCAATCAGCCCCAGCATTTT. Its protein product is CASSLPQGGNQPQHF.

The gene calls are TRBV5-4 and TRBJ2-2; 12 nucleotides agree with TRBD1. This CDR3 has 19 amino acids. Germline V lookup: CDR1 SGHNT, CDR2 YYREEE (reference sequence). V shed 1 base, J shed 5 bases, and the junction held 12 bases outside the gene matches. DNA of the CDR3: TGTGCCAGCAGCTTGAATCCATCGGGACAGGGGGCGCTTACCGGGGAGCTGTTTTTT. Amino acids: CASSLNPSGQGALTGELFF.

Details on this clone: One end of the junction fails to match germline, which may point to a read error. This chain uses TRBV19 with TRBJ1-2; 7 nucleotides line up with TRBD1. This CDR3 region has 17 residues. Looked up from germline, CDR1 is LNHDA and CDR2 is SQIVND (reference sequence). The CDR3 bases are TGCGCCAGTAGTATGGCCGGTGCGGGACAGTTGACCTATGACTACACCTTC. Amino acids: CASSMAGAGQLTYDYTF.

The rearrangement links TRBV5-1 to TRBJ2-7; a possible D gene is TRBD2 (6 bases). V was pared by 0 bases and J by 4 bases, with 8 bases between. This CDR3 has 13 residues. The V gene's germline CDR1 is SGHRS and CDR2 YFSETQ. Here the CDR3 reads CASSLAGRYEQYF. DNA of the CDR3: TGCGCCAGCAGCTTGGCAGGGAGGTACGAGCAGTACTTC.

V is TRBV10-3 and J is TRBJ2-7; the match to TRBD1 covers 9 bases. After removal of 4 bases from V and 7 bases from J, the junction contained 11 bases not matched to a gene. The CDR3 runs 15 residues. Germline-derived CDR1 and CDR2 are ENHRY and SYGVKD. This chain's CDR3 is CAISGGYGQGREQYF. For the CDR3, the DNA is TGTGCCATCAGTGGAGGGTATGGACAGGGGAGGGAGCAGTACTTC.

This CDR3 is CASSLAGESGELFF. CDR3 DNA sequence: TGCGCCAGCAGCTTGGCCGGGGAATCCGGGGAGCTGTTTTTT. This chain links TRBV5-1 with TRBJ2-2, with D perhaps matching TRBD2 (5 bases). V was shortened by 0 bases and J by 6 bases, with 9 bases between the two germline ends. This CDR3 is 14 amino acids long. The germline V gene has CDR1 SGHRS and CDR2 YFSETQ.

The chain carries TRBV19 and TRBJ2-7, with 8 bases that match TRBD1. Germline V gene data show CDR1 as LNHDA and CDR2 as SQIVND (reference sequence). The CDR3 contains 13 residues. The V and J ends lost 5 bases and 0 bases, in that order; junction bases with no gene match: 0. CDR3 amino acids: CASSGTGSYEQYF. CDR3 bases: TGTGCCAGTAGTGGGACAGGCTCCTACGAGCAGTACTTC.

CDR3 sequence reads: CASREDTEAFF. The CDR3 DNA sequence: TGTGCCAGCAGGGAGGACACTGAAGCTTTCTTT. The chain recombines TRBV6-6 with TRBJ1-1; D unresolved. There are 11 residues in the CDR3. CDR1 is MNHNY and CDR2 is SVGAGI in the germline V gene (reference sequence). With 6 bases removed from V and 3 bases from J, the gap between germline ends came to 5 bases.

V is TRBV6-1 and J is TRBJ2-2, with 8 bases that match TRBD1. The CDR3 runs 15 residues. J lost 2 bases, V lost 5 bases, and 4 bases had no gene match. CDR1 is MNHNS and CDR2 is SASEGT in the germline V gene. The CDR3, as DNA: TGTGCCAGCAGTCAAGGACAGGGAAACACCGGGGAGCTGTTTTTT. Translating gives CASSQGQGNTGELFF.

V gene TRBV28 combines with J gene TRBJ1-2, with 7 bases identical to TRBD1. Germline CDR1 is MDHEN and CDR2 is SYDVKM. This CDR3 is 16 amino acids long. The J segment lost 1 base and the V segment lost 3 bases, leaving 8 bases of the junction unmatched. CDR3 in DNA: TGTGCCAGCAGTTTTTCTGGGACAGCTAATAACTATGGCTACACCTTC. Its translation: CASSFSGTANNYGYTF.

CDR3 nucleotides: TGTGCCAGCACCGTCCGGGAAGCCTACAATGAGCAGTTCTTC. Residues: CASTVREAYNEQFF. The chain carries TRBV6-6 and TRBJ2-1; perhaps TRBD2 as D (5 bases). The V gene's germline CDR1 is MNHNY and CDR2 SVGAGI (reference sequence). The ends were cut back, 7 bases at V and 2 bases at J, with 12 bases in the middle. The CDR3 length is 14 residues.